Below, 10 T cell receptor beta chains from the same sample are listed, as sequenced in a study of blood T cell repertoires in COVID-19. Profiled with immunoSEQ multiplex PCR; TCRdb holds only in-frame clones, not every one. Of more than 150,000 clones in the sample, roughly 87% were seen once. The specimen sequenced was PBMCs or T cells enriched from blood (not recorded which). Every receptor here comes from a woman between 45 and 60 years old who had recovered from COVID-19.

The chain couples TRBV3-1 (or the pseudogene TRBV3-2) to TRBJ1-2, with unresolved D. The CDR3 consists of 14 residues. Germline loops: CDR1 LGHDT, CDR2 YNNKEL (reference sequence). V was shortened by 0 bases and J by 4 bases, with 9 bases between the two germline ends. The DNA for the CDR3 is TGTGCCAGCAGCCAAGATCGAGGGATCTATGGCTACACCTTC. It translates to CASSQDRGIYGYTF.

The chain is built from TRBV24-1 and TRBJ2-7, with 7 bases fitting TRBD2. Per the germline V gene, CDR1 is KGHDR and CDR2 is SFDVKD. This CDR3 is built from 21 residues. V lost 3 bases to trimming and J lost 0 bases; unmatched junction nucleotides: 22. For the CDR3, the DNA is TGTGCCACCAGTGATCTAAGACCCCAGGCTAGCGGAGGGGTTGACTCCTACGAGCAGTACTTC. Its translation: CATSDLRPQASGGVDSYEQYF.

J is TRBJ2-1 and V is TRBV10-3; TRBD2 is a possible D gene (5 bases). V lost 4 bases, J lost 2 bases, and 6 bases lay in between. The CDR3 has 13 amino acids. Germline CDR1 and CDR2: ENHRY and SYGVKD. The CDR3 reads CAISGSAYNEQFF. In DNA, the CDR3 is TGTGCCATCAGTGGTAGCGCCTACAATGAGCAGTTCTTC.

The sample holds one count of this clone. The chain carries TRBV7-2 and TRBJ2-3; TRBD2 aligns across 7 bases. V was pared by 6 bases and J by 1 base, with 10 bases of the junction left unmatched. The CDR3 spans 16 residues. Germline assignment: CDR1 SGHTA and CDR2 FQGNSA. The DNA for the CDR3 is TGTGCCAGCAGGCCCCTGGCGGGAGTAGGCACAGATACGCAGTATTTT. This codes for CASRPLAGVGTDTQYF. The full variable domain, completed using reference TRBV7-2 and TRBJ2-3, is GAGVSQSPSNKVTEKGKDVELRCDPISGHTALYWYRQSLGQGLEFLIYFQGNSAPDKSGLPSDRFSAERTGGSVSTLTIQRTQQEDSAVYLCASRPLAGVGTDTQYFGPGTRLTVL.

The chain uses TRBV18 and TRBJ1-1, with 10 bases matching TRBD1. V shed 3 bases and J 1 base; nucleotides not matched to a gene: 2. This CDR3 region has 15 residues. CDR1 is KGHSH, CDR2 LQKENI, per germline. The CDR3 nucleotides are TGTGCCAGCTCACCTGGGACAGGGGAGAACACTGAAGCTTTCTTT. Amino acid sequence: CASSPGTGENTEAFF.

The gene calls are TRBV6-5 and TRBJ2-7; no firm D call. CDR3 length: 15 residues. V was cut by 5 bases and J by 6 bases, with 20 bases left in between. In germline, CDR1 is MNHEY, CDR2 SVGAGI. The CDR3 region has the DNA TGTGCCAGCAGTCCCCGCACTATTCCTCTTGGCGAGCAGTACTTC. Encoded protein: CASSPRTIPLGEQYF.

V is TRBV29-1 and J is TRBJ2-7; D is possibly TRBD1 (6 bases). V lost 5 bases and J lost 0, with 14 bases in between. Germline loops: CDR1 SQVTM, CDR2 ANQGSEA. There are 14 residues in the CDR3. CDR3 sequence reads: CSVQGTANSYEQYF. The CDR3 region has the DNA TGCAGCGTTCAGGGGACGGCCAACTCCTACGAGCAGTACTTC.

The gene calls are TRBV18 and TRBJ2-1, with 9 bases lining up with TRBD1. This CDR3 spans 16 amino acids. Looked up from germline, CDR1 is KGHSH and CDR2 is LQKENI. With 6 bases clipped from V and 8 bases from J, the junction kept 14 bases outside the gene matches. For the CDR3, the DNA is TGTGCCAGCTCCCCCTCGTTGGACAGGGGTAGCCATGAGCAGTTCTTC. It codes for CASSPSLDRGSHEQFF.

CDR3: CASSLLQGSQTQYF. Here the CDR3 DNA reads TGTGCCAGTAGTCTTCTTCAGGGTAGCCAAACGCAGTATTTT. This chain uses TRBV19 with TRBJ2-3; D is perhaps TRBD1 (5 bases). V was cut by 5 bases and J by 9 bases, with 18 bases left in between. The CDR3 has 14 residues. Germline CDR1 LNHDA, CDR2 SQIVND (reference sequence).

J is TRBJ2-3 and V is TRBV19, with D hard to call. V lost 8 bases to trimming and J lost 6 bases, with 18 bases between them. This CDR3 is 14 amino acids long. Germline CDR1 and CDR2: LNHDA and SQIVND (reference sequence). For the CDR3, the DNA is TGTGCCAGTGGCACACGGAGAAGTGCCGATACGCAGTATTTT. Translation gives CASGTRRSADTQYF.